Shown below are 27 T cell receptor beta chains from a single sample sequenced in a study of blood T cell repertoires in COVID-19. Some clones are missing from TCRdb's copy, which holds only in-frame ones; the method was immunoSEQ multiplex PCR. The sample shows over 110,000 clones, approximately 84% of them seen only once. Sequencing was done on a sample of PBMCs or T cells enriched from blood (not recorded which). Receptors originate from a man between 50 and 59 years old in a cohort exposed to, infected with or recovered from COVID-19 (not recorded which).

The chain is built from TRBV18 and TRBJ2-5, with D possibly being TRBD1 (7 bases). Between the trimmed V and J ends, which lost 0 bases and 4 bases, there was a span of 15 bases. CDR3 size: 16 residues. The germline CDR1 and CDR2 sequences are KGHSH and LQKENI. CDR3 sequence: CASSPPVRGVGETQYF. In nucleotides, the CDR3 is TGTGCCAGCTCACCACCGGTCAGGGGGGTAGGAGAGACCCAGTACTTC.

V usage is TRBV7-2 and J usage is TRBJ1-2; 9 positions agree with TRBD1. J gave up 10 bases and V 7 bases, and 10 bases lay outside the gene matches. From germline, CDR1 is SGHTA and CDR2 FQGNSA. This CDR3 is 13 amino acids long. CDR3 bases: TGTGCCAGCACCATAGGGACAGGGTCACCCTACACCTTC. Translated, it gives CASTIGTGSPYTF.

The chain carries TRBV10-3 and TRBJ2-5, with 10 bases matching TRBD2. Germline-derived CDR1 and CDR2 are ENHRY and SYGVKD. The CDR3 has 16 amino acids. Trimming removed 6 bases from V and 2 bases from J; junction bases left unmatched: 9. The CDR3 protein is CAISRPGTSAQETQYF. The CDR3 DNA reads TGTGCCATCAGCAGACCCGGGACTAGCGCACAAGAGACCCAGTACTTC.

V and J are TRBV7-2 and TRBJ1-6; no firm D call. This CDR3 comprises 15 residues. V shed 5 bases and J shed 0 bases, with 8 bases lying between them. Germline lookup yields CDR1 SGHTA and CDR2 FQGNSA. CDR3 sequence: CASSVISSYNSPLHF. DNA of the CDR3: TGTGCCAGCAGCGTAATTAGCTCCTATAATTCACCCCTCCACTTT.

This clone was counted a few times. V is TRBV19 and J is TRBJ2-3; 9 bases agree with TRBD2. V was pared by 0 bases and J by 5 bases, with 6 bases of the junction left unmatched. CDR1 and CDR2 (germline): LNHDA, SQIVND (reference sequence). The CDR3 loop spans 16 amino acids. In nucleotides, the CDR3 is TGTGCCAGTAGTATAGATCGGAGCGGGGGGTTAGATACGCAGTATTTT. Translated, it gives CASSIDRSGGLDTQYF.

V gene TRBV12-5 combines with J gene TRBJ2-7; 9 bases agree with TRBD1. Trimming at V came to 0 bases and at J to 4 bases, leaving 7 bases not matched to a gene. CDR3 length equals 16 residues. Germline V gene data show CDR1 as LGHNT and CDR2 as FRNRAP. CDR3 DNA sequence: TGTGCTAGTGGTTTGGTAACTGGGACAGGGCCGTACGAGCAGTACTTC. This codes for CASGLVTGTGPYEQYF. Full variable domain (remainder filled in from reference TRBV12-5 and TRBJ2-7): DARVTQTPRHKVTEMGQEVTMRCQPILGHNTVFWYRQTMMQGLELLAYFRNRAPLDDSGMPKDRFSAEMPDATLATLKIQPSEPRDSAVYFCASGLVTGTGPYEQYFGPGTRLTVT.

This clone was counted a single time. The gene calls are TRBV6-6 and TRBJ1-2, with D hard to call. The CDR3 length is 11 residues. The germline V gene encodes CDR1 MNHNY and CDR2 SVGAGI (reference sequence). The germline V and J ends were trimmed by 0 bases and 8 bases, with 4 bases remaining between them. In DNA, the CDR3 is TGTGCCAGCAGTTACTCTAGCGGCTACACCTTC. Translated, it gives CASSYSSGYTF.

The rearrangement links TRBV12-3 or TRBV12-4 to TRBJ2-7; maybe TRBD1 (6 bases). CDR3 size: 11 residues. The V and J ends lost 8 bases and 6 bases respectively, with 11 bases between them. In nucleotides, the CDR3 is TGTGCCAGCCGCCAGGGGTCCGAGCAGTACTTC. Protein: CASRQGSEQYF.

The rearrangement joins TRBV28 to TRBJ2-3; D is ambiguous. From germline, CDR1 is MDHEN and CDR2 SYDVKM. The CDR3 is 15 amino acids. V lost 2 bases and J lost 0, with 9 bases in between. CDR3 residues: CASSLPADSTDTQYF. Here the CDR3 DNA reads TGTGCCAGCAGTTTACCGGCGGATAGCACAGATACGCAGTATTTT.

The genes are TRBV30 and TRBJ2-5; D is unresolved. This CDR3 comprises 12 residues. The V end lost 2 bases, the J end lost 5 bases, and 9 bases lay between the germline ends. Germline V gene data show CDR1 as GTSNPN and CDR2 as SVGIG (reference sequence). The CDR3, as DNA: TGTGCCTGGAGTCCCACGGAGGAGACCCAGTACTTC. Protein product: CAWSPTEETQYF. The full variable domain, rest sourced from reference TRBV30 and TRBJ2-5, is SQTIHQWPATLVQPVGSPLSLECTVEGTSNPNLYWYRQAAGRGLQLLFYSVGIGQISSEVPQNLSASRPQDRQFILSSKKLLLSDSGFYLCAWSPTEETQYFGPGTRLLVL.

V is TRBV13 and J is TRBJ2-7, with TRBD1 matching over 9 bases. The CDR3 runs to 14 residues. J lost 4 bases, V lost 8 bases, and 9 bases had no gene match. Germline loops: CDR1 PRHDT, CDR2 FYEKMQ (reference sequence). CDR3 coding DNA: TGTGCCAGCCTAAACCGGGACAGGGATTACGAGCAGTACTTC. Residues: CASLNRDRDYEQYF.

The chain links TRBV9 to TRBJ2-3, with 11 bases aligning to TRBD2. The CDR3 runs 17 residues. The junction had 10 bases not matched to a gene; V was cut back by 4 bases and J by 3 bases. Germline assignment: CDR1 SGDLS and CDR2 YYNGEE. The CDR3 sequence is CASSPGIAGGPTDTQYF. The CDR3, as DNA: TGTGCCAGCAGCCCAGGGATAGCGGGAGGGCCTACAGATACGCAGTATTTT.

The chain is built from TRBV19 and TRBJ1-3, with D tentatively TRBD1 (5 bases). Trimming pared 3 bases from V and 11 bases from J, leaving 17 bases between. The CDR3 spans 14 residues. From germline, CDR1 is LNHDA and CDR2 SQIVND (reference sequence). CDR3 amino acids: CASSMLVHGAAIYF. In nucleotides, the CDR3 is TGTGCCAGTAGTATGTTAGTTCATGGGGCGGCCATATATTTT.

The chain recombines TRBV27 with TRBJ2-7, with TRBD2 identical over 7 bases. Trimming removed 6 bases from V and 3 bases from J; junction bases left unmatched: 8. The CDR3 sequence is 14 residues long. Germline CDR1 MNHEY, CDR2 SMNVEV (reference sequence). Written as DNA, the CDR3 is TGTGCCAGCAGCTGGAGCGGGGCGAGCTACGAGCAGTACTTC. Protein sequence: CASSWSGASYEQYF.

This chain connects TRBV4-1 to TRBJ1-6, with D possibly being TRBD1 (5 bases). V gave up 0 bases and J gave up 7 bases, with 19 bases separating them. Germline V gene sequence: CDR1 MGHRA, CDR2 YSYEKL. The CDR3 contains 18 residues. The CDR3 region is CASSQEGNLLAGNSPLHF. DNA of the CDR3: TGCGCCAGCAGCCAAGAGGGGAACTTGTTGGCAGGGAATTCACCCCTCCACTTT.

The J gene is TRBJ1-6, the V gene TRBV19; D call uncertain. With 5 bases removed from V and 14 bases from J, the gap between germline ends came to 16 bases. The CDR3 spans 13 residues. Germline V gene lookup returns CDR1 LNHDA and CDR2 SQIVND (reference sequence). CDR3 DNA: TGTGCCAGTAGTCCCCTCGAAAGACTAGCCCTCCACTTT. It is translated as CASSPLERLALHF.

This chain links TRBV14 with TRBJ1-1; D gene uncertain. The V gene lost 6 bases and the J gene lost 2 bases, with 10 bases spanning the gap. This CDR3 has 13 residues. Germline CDR1 SGHDN, CDR2 FVKESK. The CDR3 DNA reads TGTGCCAGCAGGCGAGCCCCCAACACTGAAGCTTTCTTT. Translated: CASRRAPNTEAFF.

This clone was seen a handful of times. DNA of the CDR3: TGTGCCAGCAGTTACAGCCGGGACAGGGTACACGAGCAGTACTTC. Protein: CASSYSRDRVHEQYF. The J gene is TRBJ2-7, the V gene TRBV6-5; 9 bases agree with TRBD1. Germline V gene sequence: CDR1 MNHEY, CDR2 SVGAGI. V dropped 2 bases and J dropped 5; count of bases not matched to a gene: 7. The CDR3 runs to 15 residues.

The rearrangement joins TRBV30 to TRBJ1-4; the D is unclear. Germline assignment: CDR1 GTSNPN and CDR2 SVGIG (reference sequence). CDR3 length: 15 amino acids. V shed 3 bases and J shed 5 bases, with 16 bases lying between them. Here the CDR3 reads CAWSAFRTENEKLFF. The CDR3 DNA follows: TGTGCCTGGAGCGCCTTTCGTACCGAGAATGAAAAACTGTTTTTT.

This clone was detected only once. This chain joins TRBV4-2 and TRBJ1-2; D unclear. Germline lookup yields CDR1 LGHNA and CDR2 YNFKEQ. This CDR3 is 14 amino acids long. Trimming pared 1 base from V and 4 bases from J, leaving 10 bases between. The CDR3 DNA is TGTGCCAGCAGCCAAGGAACCGAGGGCTATGGCTACACCTTC. The encoded protein is CASSQGTEGYGYTF.

This sequence joins TRBV2 and TRBJ2-1; TRBD2 might be the D (6 bases). Germline CDR1 SNHLY, CDR2 FYNNEI. With 2 bases removed from V and 3 bases from J, the gap between germline ends came to 14 bases. The CDR3 spans 16 residues. DNA for the CDR3: TGTGCCAGCAGTGAAACCGCGCGGGAAAACTACAATGAGCAGTTCTTC. Translating gives CASSETARENYNEQFF.

The chain joins TRBV9 to TRBJ2-1; D unresolved. CDR1 and CDR2 from the germline V gene are SGDLS and YYNGEE. This CDR3 has 15 residues. Trimming removed 0 bases from V and 2 bases from J, with 9 bases in between. CDR3 loop: CASSVDRHTYNEQFF. CDR3 nucleotide sequence: TGTGCCAGCAGCGTAGACAGACATACCTACAATGAGCAGTTCTTC. Full variable domain (missing parts from reference TRBV9 and TRBJ2-1): DSGVTQTPKHLITATGQRVTLRCSPRSGDLSVYWYQQSLDQGLQFLIQYYNGEERAKGNILERFSAQQFPDLHSELNLSSLELGDSALYFCASSVDRHTYNEQFFGPGTRLTVL.

V is TRBV5-1 and J is TRBJ1-6; 9 nucleotides agree with TRBD1. With V trimmed by 4 bases and J by 3 bases, 8 bases remained unmatched. Germline V gene lookup returns CDR1 SGHRS and CDR2 YFSETQ. This CDR3 is built from 17 residues. CDR3 in amino acids: CASSEITGGFYNSPLHF. In DNA form, the CDR3 reads TGCGCCAGCAGCGAAATTACAGGGGGCTTCTATAATTCACCCCTCCACTTT.

The V call is TRBV4-3, the J call TRBJ1-5; D is perhaps TRBD1 (6 bases). The CDR3 length is 15 residues. Germline V CDR1 and CDR2: LGHNA, YSLEER. Trimming cost V 4 bases and J 4 bases, with 14 bases left between them. CDR3 bases: TGCGCCAGCAGCCGGGATGGGGGCAGTAATCAGCCCCAGCATTTT. This encodes CASSRDGGSNQPQHF.

V and J are TRBV27 and TRBJ1-5, with 8 bases identical to TRBD1. Germline CDR1 MNHEY, CDR2 SMNVEV (reference sequence). This CDR3 contains 14 residues. V gave up 7 bases and J gave up 1 base; unmatched junction bases: 3. DNA for the CDR3: TGTGCCAGCAACCGACAGGGGAGCAATCAGCCCCAGCATTTT. Protein sequence: CASNRQGSNQPQHF.

The rearrangement links TRBV14 to TRBJ2-1; 12 nucleotides line up with TRBD2. With V trimmed by 2 bases and J by 11 bases, 7 bases remained unmatched. The germline V gene has CDR1 SGHDN and CDR2 FVKESK. This CDR3 contains 15 residues. CDR3 bases: TGTGCCAGCAGCCAATCCGCACTAGCGGGAGGAAAGCAGTTCTTC. It specifies CASSQSALAGGKQFF.

The chain carries TRBV5-1 and TRBJ2-7; 8 nucleotides align to TRBD2. CDR1 and CDR2 (germline): SGHRS, YFSETQ. J gave up 4 bases and V 4 bases, and 4 bases lay outside the gene matches. The CDR3 length is 13 residues. CDR3 coding DNA: TGCGCCAGCAGCCCCGGGAGGGAGTACGAGCAGTACTTC. Amino acids: CASSPGREYEQYF.